Listed here are 10 T cell receptor beta chains from one sample, sequenced in a study of beta chain features in type 1 diabetes. General study findings and limits: Across all four CD4+ subsets, people with type 1 diabetes showed modestly shorter TCRB CDR3s.

Every isolated RNA sample was fully reverse transcribed, so sequencing captured expressed TCRB transcripts. Sequencing was performed with immunoSEQ multiplex PCR; in TCRdb, only in-frame clones are kept and a portion is missing. The sample includes around 130,000 clones, approximately 9% seen only once; the top ten take under 0.9%. Antigens for these TCRs are unknown. Sequences were obtained from central memory CD4+ T cells from blood. The origin of the receptors is a man aged 30 to 39 with type 1 diabetes.

This clone was recorded many times. CDR3 in amino acids: CASSREGGSYEQYF. Written as DNA, the CDR3 is TGTGCCAGCTCCCGGGAAGGGGGTTCCTACGAGCAGTACTTC. The rearrangement links TRBV18 to TRBJ2-7, with D possibly matching TRBD1 (6 bases). CDR3 length: 14 residues. CDR1 and CDR2 (germline): KGHSH, LQKENI. V lost 6 bases to trimming and J lost 1 base, with 13 bases between them.

This chain links TRBV7-2 with TRBJ2-3; 8 bases map to TRBD2. V lost 6 bases, J lost 0 bases, and 8 bases stayed unmatched. Germline CDR1 SGHTA, CDR2 FQGNSA. The CDR3 is 16 residues long. The CDR3 DNA reads TGTGCCAGCAGGCGAGGCGGGGGGTTAAGCACAGATACGCAGTATTTT. It translates to CASRRGGGLSTDTQYF.

This clone was seen a handful of times. The J gene is TRBJ2-1, the V gene TRBV18, with 10 bases fitting TRBD2. V lost 4 bases, J lost 7 bases, and 7 bases stayed unmatched. CDR1 is KGHSH and CDR2 is LQKENI in the germline V gene. This CDR3 is 15 amino acids long. In DNA form, the CDR3 reads TGTGCCAGCTCACGCTATAGCGGGGGGACTAATGAGCAGTTCTTC. It specifies CASSRYSGGTNEQFF.

The rearrangement uses TRBV6-5 and TRBJ2-7, with D uncertain. Trimming left V 6 bases short and J 2 bases short, with 11 bases between. The CDR3 contains 13 residues. The germline V gene has CDR1 MNHEY and CDR2 SVGAGI. The CDR3 spells CASSPGWAYEQYF. CDR3 sequence (DNA): TGTGCCAGCAGCCCCGGGTGGGCCTACGAGCAGTACTTC.

The rearrangement uses TRBV5-4 and TRBJ1-2, with D unresolved. The germline CDR1 and CDR2 sequences are SGHNT and YYREEE (reference sequence). Trimming removed 0 bases at V and 8 bases at J, with 14 bases between. This CDR3 is built from 14 residues. CDR3 coding DNA: TGTGCCAGCAGCTTGGCCGCCGGGTCTAGGGGCTACACCTTC. The encoded protein is CASSLAAGSRGYTF.

V usage is TRBV11-3 and J usage is TRBJ2-5, with 9 bases fitting TRBD1. The CDR3 runs to 15 residues. Losses at the gene ends were 5 bases for V and 4 bases for J; bases not matched to a gene: 8. The germline V gene encodes CDR1 SGHNT and CDR2 YENEEA. The CDR3 coding sequence is TGTGCCAGCAGCCTTTTGGACAGGGGAACAGAGACCCAGTACTTC. This translates into CASSLLDRGTETQYF. The full variable domain, completed using reference TRBV11-3 and TRBJ2-5, is EAGVVQSPRYKIIEKKQPVAFWCNPISGHNTLYWYLQNLGQGPELLIRYENEEAVDDSQLPKDRFSAERLKGVDSTLKIQPAELGDSAVYLCASSLLDRGTETQYFGPGTRLLVL.

The V and J genes are TRBV19 and TRBJ1-2; 7 nucleotides match TRBD1. The germline gives CDR1 LNHDA, CDR2 SQIVND (reference sequence). Trimming cost V 6 bases and J 6 bases; bases outside gene matches: 10. The CDR3 runs 14 residues. CDR3 loop: CASSLRQGVDGYTF. The CDR3 region has the DNA TGTGCCAGTAGCCTCAGACAGGGAGTTGATGGCTACACCTTC.

The chain couples TRBV11-1 to TRBJ2-7; TRBD1 matches 7 bases. Germline V lookup: CDR1 SGHAT, CDR2 FQDESV (reference sequence). The V and J ends lost 6 bases and 5 bases, in that order; junction bases with no gene match: 13. The CDR3 totals 15 residues. CDR3 bases: TGTGCCAGCAGTTTTGACAGGGCACTACGCCACGAGCAGTACTTC. Translated: CASSFDRALRHEQYF. The whole variable domain, remainder taken from reference TRBV11-1 and TRBJ2-7, is EAEVAQSPRYKITEKSQAVAFWCDPISGHATLYWYRQILGQGPELLVQFQDESVVDDSQLPKDRFSAERLKGVDSTLKIQPAELGDSAMYLCASSFDRALRHEQYFGPGTRLTVT.

This clone was observed a handful of times. CDR3 region: CASSSRGQGRTDTQYF. In nucleotides, the CDR3 is TGTGCCAGCAGCTCGCGGGGACAGGGGCGCACAGATACGCAGTATTTT. This sequence joins TRBV7-2 and TRBJ2-3; 10 bases are a match to TRBD1. Germline CDR1 is SGHTA and CDR2 is FQGNSA. This CDR3 is 16 amino acids long. With V trimmed by 4 bases and J by 1 base, 5 bases remained unmatched.

The rearrangement joins TRBV5-4 to TRBJ2-5, with TRBD2 matching 9 bases. The V and J ends lost 0 bases and 3 bases, in that order; junction bases with no gene match: 9. Per germline, CDR1 SGHNT and CDR2 YYREEE (reference sequence). This CDR3 has 17 residues. DNA for the CDR3: TGTGCCAGCAGCTTGGCCGGGGGCGGGGGGGCCGAAGAGACCCAGTACTTC. It translates to CASSLAGGGGAEETQYF. The variable domain in full, completed from reference TRBV5-4 and TRBJ2-5, reads ETGVTQSPTHLIKTRGQQVTLRCSSQSGHNTVSWYQQALGQGPQFIFQYYREEENGRGNFPPRFSGLQFPNYSSELNVNALELDDSALYLCASSLAGGGGAEETQYFGPGTRLLVL.